Presented here are 24 T cell receptor beta chains from one specimen sequenced in a study of T cells in Graves' hyperthyroidism and ophthalmopathy. Researchers took RNA transcripts and amplified the TCR beta CDR3 regions from them. Initially, a first-round RT-PCR of the TCR CDR3 employed the HTBI primer set. One entry per CDR3 protein results from TCRdb running MiXCR on the multiplex PCR reads. Found here are hundreds of thousands of distinct CDR3 sequences, about 17% of them singletons; the top ten hold 16%. The specimen sequenced was blood. These receptors all come from a woman between 50 and 59 years old with Graves' hyperthyroidism that later progressed to Graves' ophthalmopathy.

In this sample, this clonotype turned up a few times. The junction departs from the called germline gene at one end, perhaps through a read error. V is TRBV7-9 and J is TRBJ2-1; 7 bases map to TRBD1. This CDR3 comprises 16 residues. Germline V gene data show CDR1 as SEHNR and CDR2 as FQNEAQ (reference sequence). For the CDR3, the DNA is TGTGCCAGCAGCACACGGACAGGTTCTTCCTACAATGAGCGGTTCTTC. Protein product: CASSTRTGSSYNERFF. The full variable domain, its missing parts supplied by reference TRBV7-9 and TRBJ2-1, is DTGVSQNPRHKITKRGQNVTFRCDPISEHNRLYWYRQTLGQGPEFLTYFQNEAQLEKSRLLSDRFSAERPKGSFSTLEIQRTEQGDSAMYLCASSTRTGSSYNERFFGPGTRLTVL.

This clonotype was recorded many times. V is TRBV5-1 and J is TRBJ2-2; 7 bases match TRBD1. This CDR3 contains 17 residues. CDR1 and CDR2 (germline): SGHRS, YFSETQ. The junction had 15 bases not matched to a gene; V was cut back by 4 bases and J by 6 bases. The CDR3 sequence: CASSTHPKTGIAGELFF. CDR3 nucleotides: TGCGCCAGCAGCACCCACCCTAAGACAGGGATAGCCGGGGAGCTGTTTTTT. Combining the CDR3 with reference TRBV5-1 and TRBJ2-2 gives the whole variable domain KAGVTQTPRYLIKTRGQQVTLSCSPISGHRSVSWYQQTPGQGLQFLFEYFSETQRNKGNFPGRFSGRQFSNSRSEMNVSTLELGDSALYLCASSTHPKTGIAGELFFGEGSRLTVL.

There are many counts of this clonotype. This rearrangement joins TRBV10-3 to TRBJ2-7; maybe TRBD1 (6 bases). CDR3 length equals 13 residues. In germline, CDR1 is ENHRY, CDR2 SYGVKD. V lost 8 bases, J lost 2 bases, and 13 bases lay in between. The CDR3: CAIGRQETYEQYF. The CDR3 DNA follows: TGTGCCATCGGTCGACAGGAAACCTACGAGCAGTACTTC.

The chain is built from TRBV19 and TRBJ2-3, with TRBD1 matching 8 bases. Germline V lookup: CDR1 LNHDA, CDR2 SQIVND (reference sequence). V lost 5 bases to trimming and J lost 2 bases; unmatched junction nucleotides: 6. There are 15 residues in the CDR3. As DNA, the CDR3 is TGTGCCAGTAGTTTACAGGGGGATTACACAGATACGCAGTATTTT. Its protein product is CASSLQGDYTDTQYF.

The V call is TRBV30, the J call TRBJ1-6, with 9 positions matching TRBD1. The CDR3 sequence is 12 residues long. The germline V gene encodes CDR1 GTSNPN and CDR2 SVGIG (reference sequence). Unmatched junction bases numbered 4, after V lost 8 bases and J lost 8 bases. The CDR3 loop reads CALGQGDSPLHF. The CDR3 DNA reads TGTGCCCTGGGACAGGGTGATTCACCCCTCCACTTT.

This clonotype was seen only a few times. The chain combines TRBV5-1 with TRBJ2-5, with TRBD2 as a possible D gene (6 bases). Germline-derived CDR1 and CDR2 are SGHRS and YFSETQ. The CDR3 loop spans 12 amino acids. Trimming took off 7 bases at V and 5 bases at J, with 12 bases between the two ends. CDR3 in DNA: TGCGCCAGCGAAGGGGAGGACGAGACCCAGTACTTC. Protein product: CASEGEDETQYF. Based on the CDR3 plus reference TRBV5-1 and TRBJ2-5, the full variable domain is KAGVTQTPRYLIKTRGQQVTLSCSPISGHRSVSWYQQTPGQGLQFLFEYFSETQRNKGNFPGRFSGRQFSNSRSEMNVSTLELGDSALYLCASEGEDETQYFGPGTRLLVL.

This clonotype showed up many times. V and J are TRBV2 and TRBJ1-5; D remains ambiguous. The ends were cut back, 6 bases at V and 3 bases at J, with 18 bases in the middle. The CDR3 has 16 amino acids. Germline-derived CDR1 and CDR2 are SNHLY and FYNNEI. As DNA, the CDR3 is TGTGCCAGCAGGGGAGGTTGGGAGGGTCCCAATCAGCCCCAGCATTTT. It yields the protein CASRGGWEGPNQPQHF.

This clonotype came up a few times. The rearrangement joins TRBV12-3 or TRBV12-4 to TRBJ2-5, with TRBD1 identical over 9 bases. After removal of 5 bases from V and 4 bases from J, the junction contained 14 bases not matched to a gene. CDR3 length equals 17 residues. The CDR3 nucleotides are TGTGCCAGCAGTCCTAGGGGACAGGGAGGTGGACGAGAGACCCAGTACTTC. It is translated as CASSPRGQGGGRETQYF.

The chain carries TRBV30 and TRBJ1-2, with a weak D call TRBD1 (5 bases). The V gene lost 3 bases and the J gene lost 8 bases, with 25 bases spanning the gap. Germline V lookup: CDR1 GTSNPN, CDR2 SVGIG (reference sequence). This CDR3 spans 16 amino acids. The CDR3 bases are TGTGCCTGGAGCCGTGGACGTGGGGATAGGGGTGGAGGCTACACCTTC. Amino acids: CAWSRGRGDRGGGYTF.

This chain uses TRBV6-5 with TRBJ1-2, with D maybe TRBD1 (6 bases). Germline CDR1 reads MNHEY; CDR2 reads SVGAGI. CDR3 length equals 19 residues. V shed 0 bases and J shed 5 bases, with 25 bases lying between them. In nucleotides, the CDR3 is TGTGCCAGCAGTTACTCGTTGGGGGGCGCTTCGGATGGCCTGTATGGCTACACCTTC. Translating gives CASSYSLGGASDGLYGYTF.

In its sample, this clonotype was seen many times. The chain joins TRBV3-1 to TRBJ1-5, with TRBD1 as a possible D gene (5 bases). Between the trimmed V and J ends, which lost 3 bases and 6 bases, there was a span of 15 bases. Germline lookup yields CDR1 LGHDT and CDR2 YNNKEL (reference sequence). This CDR3 is built from 15 residues. The CDR3 region has the DNA TGTGCCAGCAGCCACTCCGCGGGACCCCCTCAGCCCCAGCATTTT. It codes for CASSHSAGPPQPQHF.

CDR3: CSVEVGQGESSYNEQFF. The CDR3 DNA follows: TGCAGCGTTGAAGTGGGACAGGGGGAAAGCTCCTACAATGAGCAGTTCTTC. The chain couples TRBV29-1 to TRBJ2-1; TRBD1 matches at 11 bases. The CDR3 totals 17 residues. Germline CDR1 SQVTM, CDR2 ANQGSEA. Trimming removed 1 base from V and 0 bases from J; junction bases left unmatched: 5.

This clonotype was observed a handful of times. The J gene is TRBJ2-5, the V gene TRBV7-2, with 9 bases fitting TRBD2. With V trimmed by 5 bases and J by 3 bases, 16 bases remained unmatched. CDR1 and CDR2 (germline): SGHTA, FQGNSA. The CDR3 contains 18 residues. CDR3 coding DNA: TGTGCCAGCAGCCTCCTTGCCCATAGCGGGGGCCGCGAAGAGACCCAGTACTTC. Amino acid sequence: CASSLLAHSGGREETQYF. The variable domain in full, with the rest retrieved from reference TRBV7-2 and TRBJ2-5, is GAGVSQSPSNKVTEKGKDVELRCDPISGHTALYWYRQSLGQGLEFLIYFQGNSAPDKSGLPSDRFSAERTGGSVSTLTIQRTQQEDSAVYLCASSLLAHSGGREETQYFGPGTRLLVL.

This clonotype was seen many times. The CDR3 loop is CASTTTGSGGPTNTHGYTF. The CDR3 region has the DNA TGTGCCAGTACTACAACAGGGTCGGGTGGACCGACTAATACCCATGGCTACACCTTC. V is TRBV19 and J is TRBJ1-2; D is perhaps TRBD1 (6 bases). V was pared by 7 bases and J by 6 bases, with 33 bases between. The CDR3 has 19 residues. Germline CDR1 reads LNHDA; CDR2 reads SQIVND (reference sequence).

The genes are TRBV5-4 and TRBJ1-2; D is undetermined. Germline values: CDR1 SGHNT, CDR2 YYREEE (reference sequence). This CDR3 region has 15 residues. The germline V and J ends were trimmed by 4 bases and 0 bases, with 13 bases remaining between them. For the CDR3, the DNA is TGTGCCAGCAGCGCACGCAGAGCAACTAACTATGGCTACACCTTC. Residues: CASSARRATNYGYTF.

This clonotype was counted many times. J is TRBJ2-3 and V is TRBV3-1; D might be TRBD1 (6 bases). Germline V gene sequence: CDR1 LGHDT, CDR2 YNNKEL (reference sequence). V lost 4 bases and J 4 bases, leaving 12 bases between the germline ends. The CDR3 is 14 amino acids. As DNA, the CDR3 is TGTGCCAGCAGCCTAACAGGGTTGGCAGATACGCAGTATTTT. Protein sequence: CASSLTGLADTQYF.

V usage is TRBV29-1 and J usage is TRBJ1-1; 7 bases are a match to TRBD1. J was trimmed by 7 bases and V by 2 bases; bases with no gene match: 7. The CDR3 is made up of 13 amino acids. Germline CDR1 and CDR2: SQVTM and ANQGSEA. The CDR3 sequence is CSVEKGANREAFF. CDR3 bases: TGCAGCGTTGAAAAGGGGGCAAACCGTGAAGCTTTCTTT.

This chain uses TRBV6-2 or TRBV6-3 with TRBJ2-2; TRBD1 agrees at 8 bases. Germline assignment: CDR1 MNHEY and CDR2 SVGEGT. The CDR3 consists of 15 residues. The ends lost 6 bases at V and 5 bases at J; junction bases unmatched: 8. The CDR3 loop reads CASRPQGAGTGELFF. CDR3 DNA: TGTGCCAGCAGACCCCAGGGGGCTGGGACCGGGGAGCTGTTTTTT.

The genes are TRBV9 and TRBJ2-5; D may be TRBD1 (5 bases). The CDR3 is made up of 14 amino acids. Germline CDR1 is SGDLS and CDR2 is YYNGEE. With 1 base removed from V and 5 bases from J, the gap between germline ends came to 12 bases. CDR3 sequence reads: CASSVKGVWETQYF. For the CDR3, the DNA is TGTGCCAGCAGCGTAAAAGGGGTGTGGGAGACCCAGTACTTC.

The chain recombines TRBV18 with TRBJ1-3; no clear D. Trimming cost V 2 bases and J 0 bases, with 11 bases left between them. The CDR3 covers 16 residues. Germline CDR1 is KGHSH and CDR2 is LQKENI. The CDR3 coding sequence is TGTGCCAGCTCACCAAGGACCGGAGACTCTGGAAACACCATATATTTT. Translation gives CASSPRTGDSGNTIYF. The complete variable domain, with remaining parts taken from reference TRBV18 and TRBJ1-3, reads NAGVMQNPRHLVRRRGQEARLRCSPMKGHSHVYWYRQLPEEGLKFMVYLQKENIIDESGMPKERFSAEFPKEGPSILRIQQVVRGDSAAYFCASSPRTGDSGNTIYFGEGSWLTVV.

The CDR3 DNA sequence: TGTGCCAGCAGGGGGCACTCCTATAATTCACCCCTCCACTTT. Translation gives CASRGHSYNSPLHF. The chain links TRBV27 to TRBJ1-6; possibly TRBD1 for D (5 bases). Trimming pared 6 bases from V and 0 bases from J, leaving 6 bases between. This CDR3 has 14 residues. The germline CDR1 and CDR2 sequences are MNHEY and SMNVEV (reference sequence).

This clonotype occurred a few times. This chain joins TRBV10-3 and TRBJ1-1; D call uncertain. V was trimmed by 3 bases and J by 3 bases, leaving 17 bases between them. CDR1 ENHRY and CDR2 SYGVKD come from the germline V gene. The CDR3 covers 16 residues. CDR3 DNA: TGTGCCATCAGTGATGGGTCAACAACTTGGGACACTGAAGCTTTCTTT. Translation: CAISDGSTTWDTEAFF.

This chain links TRBV24-1 with TRBJ2-2; TRBD2 aligns across 9 bases. V was pared by 2 bases and J by 2 bases, with 8 bases of the junction left unmatched. The V gene's germline CDR1 is KGHDR and CDR2 SFDVKD. The CDR3 extends over 18 amino acids. The CDR3 here is CATSDSPKTSGNTGELFF. CDR3 in DNA: TGTGCCACCAGTGATTCCCCTAAGACTAGCGGAAACACCGGGGAGCTGTTTTTT.

The rearrangement links TRBV7-2 to TRBJ1-1; D not resolved. This CDR3 is built from 15 residues. Germline V lookup: CDR1 SGHTA, CDR2 FQGNSA. The germline V and J ends were trimmed by 1 base and 3 bases, with 12 bases remaining between them. CDR3 bases: TGTGCCAGCAGCTTAGGGACCGGGGAATACACTGAAGCTTTCTTT. It translates to CASSLGTGEYTEAFF.